Below are 2 T cell receptor beta chains sequenced from a single sample in a study of early T cells in non-severe SARS-CoV-2 infection. TCRdb reprocessed the 5' RACE reads with MiXCR, giving one entry per CDR3 protein. This table holds around 68,000 distinct CDR3 sequences, over 9.5% found once. The sample in question was whole blood, obtained at baseline. The receptors were sampled from an adult who was a healthcare worker with PCR-confirmed SARS-CoV-2 infection or an uninfected control (not recorded which).

The chain carries TRBV9 and TRBJ2-1; TRBD2 matches 14 bases. The CDR3 contains 16 residues. Germline values: CDR1 SGDLS, CDR2 YYNGEE. After removal of 2 bases from V and 8 bases from J, the junction contained 6 bases not matched to a gene. The chain's CDR3 is CASSVGTSGSGDEQFF. DNA of the CDR3: TGTGCCAGCAGCGTTGGGACTAGCGGGAGTGGCGATGAGCAGTTCTTC.

The sample holds a few counts of this clonotype. J is TRBJ2-7 and V is TRBV6-2 or TRBV6-3; TRBD1 matches at 7 bases. Germline CDR1 MNHEY, CDR2 SVGEGT. This CDR3 spans 14 amino acids. The junction had 8 bases not matched to a gene; V was cut back by 7 bases and J by 2 bases. CDR3 sequence (DNA): TGTGCCAGCACTAGGGACAGCTTAACCTACGAGCAGTACTTC. Translated: CASTRDSLTYEQYF.